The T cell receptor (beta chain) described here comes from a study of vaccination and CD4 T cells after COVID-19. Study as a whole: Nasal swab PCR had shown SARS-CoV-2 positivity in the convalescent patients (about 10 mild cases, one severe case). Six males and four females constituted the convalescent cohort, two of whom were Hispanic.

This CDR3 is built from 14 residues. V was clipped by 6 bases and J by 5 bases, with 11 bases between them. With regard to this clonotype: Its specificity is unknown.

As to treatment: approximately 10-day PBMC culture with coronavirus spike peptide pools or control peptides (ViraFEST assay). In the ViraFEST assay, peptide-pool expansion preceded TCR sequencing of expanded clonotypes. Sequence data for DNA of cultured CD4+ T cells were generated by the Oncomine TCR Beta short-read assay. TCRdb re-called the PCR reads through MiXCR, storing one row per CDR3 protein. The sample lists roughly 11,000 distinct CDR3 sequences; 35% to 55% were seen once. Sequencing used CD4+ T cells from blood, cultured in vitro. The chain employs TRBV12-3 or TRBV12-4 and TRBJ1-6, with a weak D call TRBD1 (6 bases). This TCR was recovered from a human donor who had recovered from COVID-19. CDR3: CASSLDSNNSPLHF. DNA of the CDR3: TGTGCCAGCAGCCTGGACAGTAATAATTCACCCCTCCACTTT.